This T cell receptor (beta chain) was found in a study of B cell selection in AIRE deficiency (dated by TCRdb to about 2019). Background on the whole study: A comparison of TCRbeta repertoires of sorted blood CD4+ conventional T cells and regulatory T cells was made between AIRE-deficient patients and healthy controls. The TCR-sequenced cohort comprised roughly five AIRE-deficient APECED patients and roughly five healthy control donors. Results the study describes overall, beyond this receptor: Shorter CDR3s were found in shared Treg sequences, reflecting a bias toward rearrangements containing few non-templated nucleotide insertions. Among approximately 3,700 shared Treg TCRbeta sequences, over 30% were shared exclusively among healthy donors and about 8.4% exclusively among patients, which suggests that Treg selection is less efficient in the absence of AIRE. Only TCRbeta chains were sequenced; roughly 37% of shared healthy-donor Treg sequences also occurred in healthy Tconv, possibly because of differing TCRalpha chains. TCRBV gene usage, CDR3 length and TCR diversity in Tconv and Treg cells from AIRE-deficient patients were found to be similar to those in cells from healthy donors. About 33% of Treg TCRbeta sequences shared among healthy donors appeared in patient Tconv cells, suggesting diversion of Treg-biased clones into the Tconv compartment.

The CDR1 and CDR2 encoded by the germline V gene are SGDLS and YYNGEE. V is trimmed back by 4 bases and J by 4 bases, and the junction contains 5 bases that no gene match accounts for. The CDR3, from cysteine to phenylalanine, totals 14 residues. The sequence is cut down to CDR3 DNA, 42 bases in frame from base 1. For this clone: It has no known antigen specificity. No clone much larger than this one lies a single base away; base qualities are absent.

CD4+CD25hiCD127low/negative cells were sorted as the regulatory T cell population. Control samples came from healthy donors unrelated to the patients. Sorting of Tconv and Treg cells intended for TCRbeta sequencing was performed on a FACSAria flow cytometer. The sorted cells went into 5-ml round-bottom polystyrene tubes, and the dry cell pellets were then frozen at -80 degrees C until sequencing. The immunoSEQ platform was used for TCRbeta chain sequencing. The authors' analysis ran thus. Around 55,000 distinct TCRbeta sequences from patients and around 96,000 from healthy donors were obtained from pooled Treg repertoires. Public Treg TCRbeta sequences were defined as those shared by two or more individuals and were then searched for in Tconv repertoires. Differences between groups were assessed using Mann-Whitney U tests with Bonferroni-Dunn correction in GraphPad Prism 7.03. TCRdb retrieved this table from immuneACCESS and kept in-frame rearrangements only. Not all clones are present; in checked studies, unresolved V genes account for under half, and no reason is known for the remainder. That table gives V, J and clone size, and the DNA gave D and trimming. In all, the sample holds about 22,000 clones, and 85% to 95% of those were seen once. 1.4% of the sample goes to the ten largest clones.

Sample: CD4+CD25+ Tregs sorted from PBMCs. This clonotype was sampled from a human donor in good health. The rearranged segments are TRBV9 and TRBJ1-3; 7 central bases correspond to TRBD1. The CDR3 region reads CASSPRTGGNTIYF. The nucleotide sequence reads as follows: TGTGCCAGCAGCCCGCGGACAGGCGGAAACACCATATATTTT. Here the CDR3 is joined to the reference TRBV9 and TRBJ1-3 genes, and the full variable domain is: DSGVTQTPKHLITATGQRVTLRCSPRSGDLSVYWYQQSLDQGLQFLIQYYNGEERAKGNILERFSAQQFPDLHSELNLSSLELGDSALYFCASSPRTGGNTIYFGEGSWLTVV.